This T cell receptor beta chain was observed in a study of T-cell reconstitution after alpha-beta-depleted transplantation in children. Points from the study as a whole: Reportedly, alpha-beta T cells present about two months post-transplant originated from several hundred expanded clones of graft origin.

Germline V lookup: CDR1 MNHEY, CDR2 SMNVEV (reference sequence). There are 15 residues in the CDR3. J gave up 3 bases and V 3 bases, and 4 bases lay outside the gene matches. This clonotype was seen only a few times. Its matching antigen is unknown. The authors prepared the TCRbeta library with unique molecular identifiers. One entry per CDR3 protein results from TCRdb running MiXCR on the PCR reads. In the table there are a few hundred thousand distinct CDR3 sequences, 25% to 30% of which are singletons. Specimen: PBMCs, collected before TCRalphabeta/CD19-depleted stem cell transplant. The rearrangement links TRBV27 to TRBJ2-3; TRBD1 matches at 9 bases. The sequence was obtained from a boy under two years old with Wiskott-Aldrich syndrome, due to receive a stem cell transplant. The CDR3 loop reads CASSFRDRETDTQYF. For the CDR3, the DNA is TGTGCCAGCAGTTTCCGGGACAGGGAGACAGATACGCAGTATTTT.